A selection of T cell receptor beta chains follows, all from one sample in a study of blood T cell repertoires in COVID-19. Repertoires were generated with immunoSEQ multiplex PCR, while TCRdb's copy carries only in-frame clones and drops some. The table records about 160,000 clones, about four fifths of them present only once. Sequencing was carried out using PBMCs or T cells enriched from blood (not recorded which). The source is a woman aged 55-69 years who had recovered from COVID-19. Each CDR3 is given with its conserved first and last residue. Fields, in order: J gene, V gene, clone size, D gene, CDR3 length, CDR3 DNA, CDR3 protein. D genes are given only for firm matches. Clone size is given for some rows only: seen once, a few or many times, or a class if the clone is expanded.

TRBJ2-1,TRBV24-1,NA,TRBD1,13,TGTGCCACTTCCCGGACAGGGGGGAATGAGCAGTTCTTC,CATSRTGGNEQFF
TRBJ2-7,TRBV4-2,NA,NA,16,TGTGCCAGCAGCCAAGAGGACCGGGGTTCATCCTACGAGCAGTACTTC,CASSQEDRGSSYEQYF
TRBJ2-1,TRBV30,once,NA,11,TGTGCCTGCATTCGCGGCAATGAGCAGTTCTTC,CACIRGNEQFF
TRBJ2-5,TRBV19,once,TRBD2,18,TGTGCCAGTCGTGCTGGGGGACTAGCGGGGGGAAGGGGAGAGACCCAGTACTTC,CASRAGGLAGGRGETQYF
TRBJ2-7,TRBV12-5,NA,NA,14,TGTGCTAGTGGGAGCCGGCAGGGTATTAACGAGCAGTACTTC,CASGSRQGINEQYF
TRBJ1-1,TRBV30,NA,NA,14,TGTGCCTGGAGTGAGTCGTCAGTGAACACTGAAGCTTTCTTT,CAWSESSVNTEAFF
TRBJ2-3,TRBV5-4,NA,NA,14,TGTGCCAGCAGCTTGGTCTCCCCCCCCTATACGCAGTATTTT,CASSLVSPPYTQYF
TRBJ2-1,TRBV2,few,NA,14,TGTGCCAGCAAGGAGGACGGGGGAAACAATGAGCAGTTCTTC,CASKEDGGNNEQFF
TRBJ2-7,TRBV12-3/TRBV12-4,NA,TRBD2,13,TGTGCCAGCAACCTAGCGGGGGGGCGGGAGCAGTACTTC,CASNLAGGREQYF
TRBJ2-5,TRBV3-1/TRBV3-2,NA,TRBD2,16,TGTGCCAGCAGCCAAGATCTAGCGGGGGTTCTAGAGACCCAGTACTTC,CASSQDLAGVLETQYF
TRBJ2-5,TRBV3-1/TRBV3-2,once,NA,18,TGTGCCAGCAGCCGGATCACTTACGTATGGCGGGGTCGAGAGACCCAGTACTTC,CASSRITYVWRGRETQYF
TRBJ2-1,TRBV6-5,NA,NA,13,TGTGCCAGCAGTTACTCGAGCGGAGGTGAGCAGTTCTTC,CASSYSSGGEQFF
TRBJ2-5,TRBV6-5,NA,TRBD2,15,TGTGCCAGCAGTTACTCGGGACTAATACAAGAGACCCAGTACTTC,CASSYSGLIQETQYF
TRBJ1-1,TRBV27,NA,NA,14,TGTGCCAGCAGTTTATACGGGATGAACACTGAAGCTTTCTTT,CASSLYGMNTEAFF
TRBJ1-6,TRBV4-1,few,NA,14,TGCGCCAGCAGCCACGGGGTTCTCGGTTCACCCCTCCACTTT,CASSHGVLGSPLHF
TRBJ2-2,TRBV9,NA,NA,14,TGTGCCAGCAGCGTAGCGGGAAACACCGGGGAGCTGTTTTTT,CASSVAGNTGELFF
TRBJ2-7,TRBV9,NA,TRBD2,14,TGTGCCAGCAGCGTAGGGCGGGGGGGTTACGAGCAGTACTTC,CASSVGRGGYEQYF
TRBJ1-2,TRBV5-5,few,TRBD1,14,TGTGCCAGCAGCCCTACAGGGGCCTACTATGGCTACACCTTC,CASSPTGAYYGYTF
TRBJ1-4,TRBV5-1,NA,NA,14,TGCGCCAGCAGCTTGGGAGGGAGCGGTGAAAAACTGTTTTTT,CASSLGGSGEKLFF
TRBJ2-3,TRBV27,NA,NA,17,TGTGCCAGCAGTTTATCGGAGCGTGGCTTCGCCACAGATACGCAGTATTTT,CASSLSERGFATDTQYF
TRBJ1-2,TRBV5-5,few,TRBD1,17,TGTGCCAGCAGCTTGAGGCAGGGGGCGCTTAGCGGCTATGGCTACACCTTC,CASSLRQGALSGYGYTF
TRBJ2-1,TRBV5-4,NA,TRBD1,13,TGTGCCAGCGACAGGGGGGAGGGCGATGAGCAGTTCTTC,CASDRGEGDEQFF
TRBJ2-3,TRBV7-9,NA,NA,15,TGTGCCAGCAGCTTCTTTTCCGGGGGCACAGATACGCAGTATTTT,CASSFFSGGTDTQYF
TRBJ1-3,TRBV4-2,NA,NA,15,TGTGCCAGCAGCCCGTGGGCTGACTCTGGAAACACCATATATTTT,CASSPWADSGNTIYF
TRBJ2-4,TRBV4-2,NA,TRBD2,16,TGTGCCAGCAGCCAAGCCAGCGGGGTCGCCAAAAACATTCAGTACTTC,CASSQASGVAKNIQYF
TRBJ2-5,TRBV2,NA,NA,16,TGTGCCAGCAGTGGAGGGTCGCGGGGAATATCAGAGACCCAGTACTTC,CASSGGSRGISETQYF
TRBJ2-1,TRBV18,NA,TRBD2,18,TGTGCCAGCTCACCACCAGGAGCGGCGGGGGGCCGAGGCAATGAGCAGTTCTTC,CASSPPGAAGGRGNEQFF
TRBJ2-7,TRBV7-9,NA,TRBD1,16,TGTGCCAGCAGTCATGTTCCCGGACAGGGTCGGAACGAGCAGTACTTC,CASSHVPGQGRNEQYF
TRBJ1-2,TRBV12-1,NA,NA,15,TGTGCCAGCAGCGGAAGAACAGGATCCCCAAGAGGCTACACCTTC,CASSGRTGSPRGYTF
TRBJ2-3,TRBV19,NA,TRBD2,15,TGTGCCAGTAGTATGGGAGGGGCCATCACAGATACGCAGTATTTT,CASSMGGAITDTQYF
TRBJ1-2,TRBV7-9,NA,NA,12,TGTGCCAGCAGCTTGGACAGCTATGGCTACACCTTC,CASSLDSYGYTF
TRBJ2-7,TRBV10-3,NA,TRBD2,16,TGTGCCATCAGTGAGCGGCTAGCGGGGGGGCCCAACGAGCAGTACTTC,CAISERLAGGPNEQYF
TRBJ1-6,TRBV6-6,NA,TRBD1,15,TGTGCCAGCAGCGATACAGGGGTGTTTAATTCACCCCTCCACTTT,CASSDTGVFNSPLHF
TRBJ1-1,TRBV6-1,NA,NA,15,TGTGCCAGCAGTGAACAGGGAGGGGTTGACACTGAAGCTTTCTTT,CASSEQGGVDTEAFF
TRBJ1-1,TRBV19,NA,TRBD1,14,TGTGCCAGTATTCCTAGACAGGGGAACACTGAAGCTTTCTTT,CASIPRQGNTEAFF
TRBJ1-1,TRBV30,NA,NA,13,TGTGCCTGGAGTGTACGGGGGAACACTGAAGCTTTCTTT,CAWSVRGNTEAFF
TRBJ2-3,TRBV2,NA,TRBD2,16,TGTGCCAGCAGTGAAGGCGAGCGGGGGGGATTGGGGCCGCAGTATTTT,CASSEGERGGLGPQYF
TRBJ2-7,TRBV7-2,NA,TRBD2,15,TGTGCCAGCAGGCGCACAAGCGGGGGGAACTACGAGCAGTACTTC,CASRRTSGGNYEQYF
TRBJ1-2,TRBV5-6,NA,NA,15,TGTGCCAGCAGCCCAACCGGACAGAGCTTCTATGGCTACACCTTC,CASSPTGQSFYGYTF
TRBJ2-7,TRBV5-1,NA,NA,14,TGCGCCAGCAGCCCGGCGGGACAGAGGAACGAGCAGTACTTC,CASSPAGQRNEQYF
TRBJ2-3,TRBV2,NA,TRBD2,15,TGTGCCAGCAGTGGGCGCGCGGGGGGGGCAGATACGCAGTATTTT,CASSGRAGGADTQYF